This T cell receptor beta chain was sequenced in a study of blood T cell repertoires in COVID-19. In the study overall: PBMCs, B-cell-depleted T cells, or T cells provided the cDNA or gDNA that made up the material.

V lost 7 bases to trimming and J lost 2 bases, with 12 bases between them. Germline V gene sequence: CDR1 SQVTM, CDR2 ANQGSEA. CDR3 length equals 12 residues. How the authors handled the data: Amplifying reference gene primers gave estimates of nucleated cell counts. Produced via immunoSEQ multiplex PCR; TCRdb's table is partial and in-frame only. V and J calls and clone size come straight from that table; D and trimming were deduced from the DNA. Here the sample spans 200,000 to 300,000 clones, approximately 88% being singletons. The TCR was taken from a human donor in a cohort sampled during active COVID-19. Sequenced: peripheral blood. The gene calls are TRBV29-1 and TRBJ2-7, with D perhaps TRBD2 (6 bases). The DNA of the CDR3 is TGCAGCGCAGGGACGGGGGCCTACGAGCAGTACTTC. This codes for CSAGTGAYEQYF.